The 26 T cell receptor beta chains in this list originate from one sample, sequenced in a study of shared clonotypes between healthy human individuals (dated by TCRdb to about 2020). The receptor library was made with the immunoSEQ multiplex PCR assay. Held by TCRdb, this immuneACCESS table contains in-frame sequences only and omits some clones. Under half of the omission traces to an unresolved V gene where checked; the cause of the rest is unknown. The sample includes a few million clones, with more than 80% observed a single time. Of the sample, 0.39% falls within the top ten clones. The sample was naive CD4+ T cells from PBMCs. The cell subset or site label, as the study defines it: CD45RA+ positively selected. These receptors all stem from a man aged 18 to 29 in good health. Some clones in this sample may be carry-over from other donors' samples.

The chain carries TRBV28 and TRBJ1-5, with 7 bases aligning to TRBD1. The CDR3 runs to 15 residues. The V gene's germline CDR1 is MDHEN and CDR2 SYDVKM. Trimming cost V 3 bases and J 4 bases; bases outside gene matches: 6. The CDR3 spells CASSFGQAPNQPQHF. The DNA of the CDR3 is TGTGCCAGCAGTTTCGGACAGGCTCCTAATCAGCCCCAGCATTTT.

Concerning this clone: This CDR3 is also generated by other DNA sequences in the sample. The CDR3 here is CASSRGGYEQYF. The CDR3 DNA reads as TGTGCCAGCAGCCGAGGCGGGTACGAGCAGTACTTC. The chain combines TRBV6-6 with TRBJ2-7, with TRBD2 as a possible D gene (5 bases). V lost 6 bases, J lost 4 bases, and 10 bases lay in between. This CDR3 is built from 12 residues. CDR1 MNHNY and CDR2 SVGAGI come from the germline V gene (reference sequence).

This clone was counted once. The chain links TRBV5-1 to TRBJ1-1; possibly TRBD1 for D (6 bases). The CDR3 runs 11 residues. CDR1 is SGHRS and CDR2 is YFSETQ in the germline V gene. V was cut by 4 bases and J by 8 bases, with 9 bases left in between. CDR3 loop: CASSATGEAFF. CDR3 nucleotides: TGCGCCAGCAGCGCGACAGGAGAAGCTTTCTTT.

V is TRBV7-9 and J is TRBJ1-3, with no clear D. This CDR3 is built from 17 residues. The germline V gene encodes CDR1 SEHNR and CDR2 FQNEAQ (reference sequence). Trimming left V 5 bases short and J 0 bases short, with 17 bases between. The CDR3 region is CASSPPGSTSSGNTIYF. For the CDR3, the DNA is TGTGCCAGCAGCCCCCCGGGGTCCACCAGCTCTGGAAACACCATATATTTT.

This chain links TRBV28 with TRBJ1-4; no firm D call. Per the germline V gene, CDR1 is MDHEN and CDR2 is SYDVKM. V was pared by 8 bases and J by 0 bases, with 7 bases between. The CDR3 covers 13 residues. CDR3 sequence: CASFPATNEKLFF. The DNA for the CDR3 is TGTGCCAGCTTCCCGGCAACTAATGAAAAACTGTTTTTT.

The chain employs TRBV16 and TRBJ1-1; D is perhaps TRBD1 (5 bases). Trimming removed 6 bases from V and 0 bases from J, with 14 bases in between. This CDR3 has 15 amino acids. The germline V gene has CDR1 KGHSY and CDR2 FQNENV. The CDR3 protein is CASRPGPRMNTEAFF. The CDR3 DNA is TGTGCCAGCAGACCGGGACCCAGAATGAACACTGAAGCTTTCTTT.

This clone was seen a handful of times. CDR3 nucleotide sequence: TGTGCCAGCAGCTTCGGAGACTATCGAGAGCCCCAGCATTTT. It codes for CASSFGDYREPQHF. The chain employs TRBV7-9 and TRBJ1-5, with D unclear. The V gene's germline CDR1 is SEHNR and CDR2 FQNEAQ (reference sequence). CDR3 length equals 14 residues. The V gene lost 3 bases and the J gene lost 8 bases, with 14 bases spanning the gap.

Of note for this clone: At the DNA level, this CDR3 is encoded by other sequences in the same sample as well. V usage is TRBV6-5 and J usage is TRBJ1-1, with 7 bases that match TRBD1. Trimming at V came to 6 bases and at J to 1 base, leaving 5 bases not matched to a gene. Germline CDR1 is MNHEY and CDR2 is SVGAGI. CDR3 length equals 14 residues. CDR3 sequence (DNA): TGTGCCAGCAGCCTAAACAGGGGGAACACTGAAGCTTTCTTT. Amino acid sequence: CASSLNRGNTEAFF.

The chain uses TRBV7-3 and TRBJ2-5, with TRBD2 identical over 7 bases. With 0 bases clipped from V and 1 base from J, the junction kept 5 bases outside the gene matches. This CDR3 spans 16 amino acids. Per germline, CDR1 SGHTA and CDR2 FQGTGA. CDR3 coding DNA: TGTGCCAGCAGCTTAACCGCCACGGGGGGCCAAGAGACCCAGTACTTC. Translating it yields CASSLTATGGQETQYF.

The V call is TRBV11-2, the J call TRBJ2-1; weak D call: TRBD2 (6 bases). V was pared by 5 bases and J by 4 bases, with 15 bases between. The germline CDR1 and CDR2 sequences are SGHAT and FQNNGV. The CDR3 has 15 amino acids. The CDR3 DNA is TGTGCCAGCAGCCCACACAGCGGGTTATACAATGAGCAGTTCTTC. Translating gives CASSPHSGLYNEQFF.

V gene TRBV7-2 combines with J gene TRBJ2-2; D possibly corresponds to TRBD1 (5 bases). The germline V gene has CDR1 SGHTA and CDR2 FQGNSA. This CDR3 contains 18 residues. Trimming removed 5 bases from V and 0 bases from J, with 19 bases in between. CDR3 region: CASSPDRPRPTNTGELFF. DNA of the CDR3: TGTGCCAGCAGCCCCGACAGACCCAGACCAACGAACACCGGGGAGCTGTTTTTT.

The rearrangement links TRBV4-3 to TRBJ1-5; 7 bases map to TRBD1. The V and J ends lost 1 base and 3 bases, in that order; junction bases with no gene match: 3. The CDR3 covers 15 residues. Germline lookup yields CDR1 LGHNA and CDR2 YSLEER. DNA of the CDR3: TGCGCCAGCAGCCAAGTAGACAGGGACAATCAGCCCCAGCATTTT. Its translation is CASSQVDRDNQPQHF.

The chain links TRBV19 to TRBJ2-1; a weak D match, TRBD2 (5 bases). V lost 7 bases and J 1 base, leaving 11 bases between the germline ends. The CDR3 covers 14 residues. The germline gives CDR1 LNHDA, CDR2 SQIVND (reference sequence). The DNA of the CDR3 is TGTGCCAGTACGGCCGGGGTGTCCTACAATGAGCAGTTCTTC. Translation: CASTAGVSYNEQFF.

The chain recombines TRBV29-1 with TRBJ2-5; weak D call: TRBD1 (6 bases). The V and J ends lost 4 bases and 5 bases respectively, with 17 bases between them. This CDR3 is built from 14 residues. Germline loops: CDR1 SQVTM, CDR2 ANQGSEA. The chain's CDR3 is CSVGLSQGWETQYF. Here the CDR3 DNA reads TGCAGCGTTGGACTTTCCCAGGGGTGGGAGACCCAGTACTTC.

The J gene is TRBJ2-5, the V gene TRBV28, with 7 nucleotides matching TRBD2. The CDR3 runs to 16 residues. Per the germline V gene, CDR1 is MDHEN and CDR2 is SYDVKM. V lost 7 bases and J lost 5; bases outside the gene matches: 16. The CDR3 DNA follows: TGTGCCAGCACCTCTCCGGGATTTCCCGGGGGGGAGACCCAGTACTTC. As protein: CASTSPGFPGGETQYF. Using reference TRBV28 and TRBJ2-5 for the parts outside the CDR3, the full variable domain is DVKVTQSSRYLVKRTGEKVFLECVQDMDHENMFWYRQDPGLGLRLIYFSYDVKMKEKGDIPEGYSVSREKKERFSLILESASTNQTSMYLCASTSPGFPGGETQYFGPGTRLLVL.

The genes are TRBV7-9 and TRBJ1-2, with D hard to call. Germline V gene lookup returns CDR1 SEHNR and CDR2 FQNEAQ (reference sequence). Trimming cost V 4 bases and J 7 bases, with 10 bases left between them. CDR3 size: 12 residues. The CDR3 DNA reads TGTGCCAGCAGCTCCTCACCTCCTGGCTACACCTTC. Translating it yields CASSSSPPGYTF.

The chain joins TRBV5-6 to TRBJ2-7, with no clear D. V lost 4 bases, J lost 0 bases, and 11 bases lay in between. Germline CDR1 and CDR2: SGHDT and YYEEEE. The CDR3 has 14 amino acids. CDR3 coding DNA: TGTGCCAGCAGCCCTAGACTCAGCTCCTACGAGCAGTACTTC. Translating gives CASSPRLSSYEQYF.

This chain uses TRBV4-1 with TRBJ2-5; possibly TRBD1 for D (5 bases). The V gene lost 0 bases and the J gene lost 4 bases, with 12 bases spanning the gap. CDR1 and CDR2 (germline): MGHRA, YSYEKL. CDR3 length: 15 residues. The CDR3, as DNA: TGCGCCAGCAGCCAAGATTCGGCCAGGGTAGAGACCCAGTACTTC. It specifies CASSQDSARVETQYF.

J is TRBJ2-7 and V is TRBV27, with 7 positions matching TRBD2. V trimming: 5 bases; J trimming: 3 bases; junction bases outside the gene matches: 22. This CDR3 comprises 19 residues. The germline gives CDR1 MNHEY, CDR2 SMNVEV (reference sequence). The CDR3 region is CASSGFSSGIPLKGYEQYF. The CDR3 coding sequence is TGTGCCAGCAGTGGTTTTTCGAGCGGGATACCCTTGAAGGGCTACGAGCAGTACTTC.

The table lists this clone with a few counts. Different DNA sequences within this sample yield the same CDR3. The chain couples TRBV9 to TRBJ1-5; D not resolved. Germline loops: CDR1 SGDLS, CDR2 YYNGEE. This CDR3 has 15 amino acids. Trimming took 0 bases from V and 4 from J, leaving 11 bases between them. CDR3: CASSVGGVGNQPQHF. The CDR3, as DNA: TGTGCCAGCAGCGTAGGCGGCGTCGGTAATCAGCCCCAGCATTTT.

The rearrangement joins TRBV5-6 to TRBJ1-1, with a tentative D call TRBD1 (6 bases). The CDR3 loop spans 17 amino acids. The V gene lost 4 bases and the J gene lost 0 bases, with 19 bases spanning the gap. Per germline, CDR1 SGHDT and CDR2 YYEEEE. Written as DNA, the CDR3 is TGTGCCAGCAGCCCTTTAGGACTCAGGGGAATGAACACTGAAGCTTTCTTT. Its translation: CASSPLGLRGMNTEAFF.

This clone showed up just once. The V call is TRBV30, the J call TRBJ2-5, with TRBD1 as a possible D gene (5 bases). The ends were cut back, 2 bases at V and 1 base at J, with 14 bases in the middle. Germline V CDR1 and CDR2: GTSNPN, SVGIG (reference sequence). This CDR3 is built from 15 residues. The CDR3 reads CAWSTLRGIQETQYF. The CDR3 coding sequence is TGTGCCTGGAGTACCCTAAGGGGCATCCAAGAGACCCAGTACTTC.

The chain combines TRBV29-1 with TRBJ2-1, with D hard to call. The CDR3 contains 13 residues. CDR1 and CDR2 from the germline V gene are SQVTM and ANQGSEA. V lost 6 bases and J lost 4, with 13 bases in between. This CDR3 reads CSVSTSAYNEQFF. CDR3 nucleotides: TGCAGCGTATCGACAAGCGCGTACAATGAGCAGTTCTTC.

The chain joins TRBV7-8 to TRBJ2-2, with TRBD2 matching over 7 bases. Germline CDR1 and CDR2: SGHVS and FQNEAQ. Trimming cost V 4 bases and J 2 bases; bases outside gene matches: 10. This CDR3 spans 17 amino acids. In nucleotides, the CDR3 is TGTGCCAGCAGCTCTCCCTTTACAGCGGGAAACACCGGGGAGCTGTTTTTT. Its translation: CASSSPFTAGNTGELFF.

This chain connects TRBV6-5 to TRBJ2-1; 10 nucleotides line up with TRBD2. V was pared by 6 bases and J by 10 bases, with 6 bases of the junction left unmatched. Germline V gene sequence: CDR1 MNHEY, CDR2 SVGAGI. The CDR3 loop spans 13 amino acids. In DNA, the CDR3 is TGTGCCAGCAGAAGCGGGAGGGCCAGGGAGCAGTTCTTC. Its translation: CASRSGRAREQFF.

The chain combines TRBV5-1 with TRBJ2-7; D tentatively fits TRBD1 or TRBD2 (5 bases each). The germline gives CDR1 SGHRS, CDR2 YFSETQ. The V end lost 5 bases, the J end lost 2 bases, and 14 bases lay between the germline ends. The CDR3 length is 14 residues. The CDR3, as DNA: TGCGCCAGCAGGTGGGGCTCGGGGACCTACGAGCAGTACTTC. As protein: CASRWGSGTYEQYF.